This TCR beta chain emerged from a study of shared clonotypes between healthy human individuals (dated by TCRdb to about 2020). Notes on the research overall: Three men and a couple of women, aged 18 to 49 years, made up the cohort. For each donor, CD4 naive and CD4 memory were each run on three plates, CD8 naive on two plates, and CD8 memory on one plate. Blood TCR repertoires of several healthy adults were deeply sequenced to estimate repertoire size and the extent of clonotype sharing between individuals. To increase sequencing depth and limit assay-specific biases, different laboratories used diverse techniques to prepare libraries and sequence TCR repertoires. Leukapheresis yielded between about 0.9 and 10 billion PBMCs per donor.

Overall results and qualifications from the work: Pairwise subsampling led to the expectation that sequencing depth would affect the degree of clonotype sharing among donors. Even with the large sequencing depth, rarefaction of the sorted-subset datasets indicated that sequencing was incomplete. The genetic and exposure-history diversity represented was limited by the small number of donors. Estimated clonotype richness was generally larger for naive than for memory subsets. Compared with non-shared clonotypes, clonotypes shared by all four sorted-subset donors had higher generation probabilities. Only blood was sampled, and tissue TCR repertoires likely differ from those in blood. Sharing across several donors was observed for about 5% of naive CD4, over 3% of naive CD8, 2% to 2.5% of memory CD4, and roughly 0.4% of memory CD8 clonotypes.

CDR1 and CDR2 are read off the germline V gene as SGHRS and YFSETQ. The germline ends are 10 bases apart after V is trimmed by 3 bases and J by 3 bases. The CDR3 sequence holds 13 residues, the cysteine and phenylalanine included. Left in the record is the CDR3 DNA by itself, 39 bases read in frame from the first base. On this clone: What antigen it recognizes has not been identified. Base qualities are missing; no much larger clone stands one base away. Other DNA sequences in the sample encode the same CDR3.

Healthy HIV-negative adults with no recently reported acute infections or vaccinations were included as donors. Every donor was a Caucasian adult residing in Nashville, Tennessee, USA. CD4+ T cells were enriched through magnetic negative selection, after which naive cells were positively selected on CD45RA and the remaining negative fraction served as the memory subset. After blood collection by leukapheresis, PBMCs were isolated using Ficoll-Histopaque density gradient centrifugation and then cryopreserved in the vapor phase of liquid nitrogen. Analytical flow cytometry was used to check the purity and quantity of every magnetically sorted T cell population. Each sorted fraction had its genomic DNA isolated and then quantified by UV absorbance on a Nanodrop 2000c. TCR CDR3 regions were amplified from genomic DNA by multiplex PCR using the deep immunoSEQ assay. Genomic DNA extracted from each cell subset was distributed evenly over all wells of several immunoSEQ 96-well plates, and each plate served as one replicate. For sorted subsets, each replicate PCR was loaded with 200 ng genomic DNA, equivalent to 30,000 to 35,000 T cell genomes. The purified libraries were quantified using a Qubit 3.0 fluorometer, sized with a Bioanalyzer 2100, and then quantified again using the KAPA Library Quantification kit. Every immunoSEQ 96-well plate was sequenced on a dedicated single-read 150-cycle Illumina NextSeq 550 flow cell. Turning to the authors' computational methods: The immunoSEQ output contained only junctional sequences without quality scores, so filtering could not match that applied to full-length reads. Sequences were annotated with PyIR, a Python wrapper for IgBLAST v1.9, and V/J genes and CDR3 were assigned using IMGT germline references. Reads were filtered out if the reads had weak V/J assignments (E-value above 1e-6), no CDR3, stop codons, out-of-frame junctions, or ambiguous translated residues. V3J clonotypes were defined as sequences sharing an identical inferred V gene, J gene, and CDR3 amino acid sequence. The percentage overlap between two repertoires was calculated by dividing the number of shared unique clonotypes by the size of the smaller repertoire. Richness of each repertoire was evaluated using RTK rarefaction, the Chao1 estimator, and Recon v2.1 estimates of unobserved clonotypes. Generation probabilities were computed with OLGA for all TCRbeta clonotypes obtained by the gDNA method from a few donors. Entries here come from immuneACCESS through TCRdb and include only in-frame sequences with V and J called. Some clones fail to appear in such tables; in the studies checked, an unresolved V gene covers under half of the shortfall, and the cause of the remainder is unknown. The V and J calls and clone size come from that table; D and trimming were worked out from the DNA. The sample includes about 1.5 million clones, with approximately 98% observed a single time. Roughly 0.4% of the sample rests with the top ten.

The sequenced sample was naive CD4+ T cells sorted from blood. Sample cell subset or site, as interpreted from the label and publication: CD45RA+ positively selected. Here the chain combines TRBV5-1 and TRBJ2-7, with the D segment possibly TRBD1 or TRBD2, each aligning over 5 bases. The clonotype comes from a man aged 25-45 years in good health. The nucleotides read TGCGCCAGCAGCTCGGGACCAAGCTACGAGCAGTACTTC. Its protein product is CASSSGPSYEQYF.